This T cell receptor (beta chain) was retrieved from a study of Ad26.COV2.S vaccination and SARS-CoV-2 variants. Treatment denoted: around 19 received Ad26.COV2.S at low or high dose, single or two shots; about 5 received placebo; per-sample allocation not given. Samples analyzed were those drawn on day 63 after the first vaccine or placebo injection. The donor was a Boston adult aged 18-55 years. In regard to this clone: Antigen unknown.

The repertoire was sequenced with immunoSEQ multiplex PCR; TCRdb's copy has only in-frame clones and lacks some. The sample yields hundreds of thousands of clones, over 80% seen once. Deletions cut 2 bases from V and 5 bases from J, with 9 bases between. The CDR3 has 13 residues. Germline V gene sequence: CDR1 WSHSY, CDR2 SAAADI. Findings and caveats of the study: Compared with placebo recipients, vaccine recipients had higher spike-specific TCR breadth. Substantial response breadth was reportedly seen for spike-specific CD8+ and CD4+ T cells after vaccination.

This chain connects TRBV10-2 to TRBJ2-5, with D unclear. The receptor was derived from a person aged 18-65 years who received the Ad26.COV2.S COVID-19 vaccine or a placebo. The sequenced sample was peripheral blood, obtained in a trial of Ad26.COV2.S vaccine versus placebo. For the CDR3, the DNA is TGCGCCAGCAGTGAGGTGTGGCAGGAGACCCAGTACTTC. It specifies CASSEVWQETQYF.